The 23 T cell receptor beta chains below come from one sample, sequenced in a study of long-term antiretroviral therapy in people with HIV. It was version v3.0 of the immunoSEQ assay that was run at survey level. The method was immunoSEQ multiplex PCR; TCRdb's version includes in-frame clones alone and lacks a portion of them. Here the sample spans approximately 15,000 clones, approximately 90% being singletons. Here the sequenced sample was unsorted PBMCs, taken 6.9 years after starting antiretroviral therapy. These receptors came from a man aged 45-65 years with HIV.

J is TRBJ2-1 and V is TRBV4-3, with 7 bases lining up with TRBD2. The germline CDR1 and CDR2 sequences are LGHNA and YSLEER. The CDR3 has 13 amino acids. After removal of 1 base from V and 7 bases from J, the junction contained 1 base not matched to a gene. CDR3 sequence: CASSQVGGNEQFF. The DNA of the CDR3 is TGCGCCAGCAGCCAAGTGGGAGGGAATGAGCAGTTCTTC.

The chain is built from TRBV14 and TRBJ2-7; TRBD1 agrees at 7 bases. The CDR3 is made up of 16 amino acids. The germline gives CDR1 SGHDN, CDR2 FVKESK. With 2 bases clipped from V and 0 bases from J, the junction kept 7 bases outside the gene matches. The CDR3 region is CASSQRTGLDSYEQYF. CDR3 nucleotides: TGTGCCAGCAGCCAAAGGACAGGCCTCGACTCCTACGAGCAGTACTTC.

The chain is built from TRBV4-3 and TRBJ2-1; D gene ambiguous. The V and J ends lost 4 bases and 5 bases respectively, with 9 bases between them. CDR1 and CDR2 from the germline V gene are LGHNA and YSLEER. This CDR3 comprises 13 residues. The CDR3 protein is CASSPPSDNEQFF. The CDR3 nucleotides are TGCGCCAGCAGCCCACCTTCCGACAATGAGCAGTTCTTC.

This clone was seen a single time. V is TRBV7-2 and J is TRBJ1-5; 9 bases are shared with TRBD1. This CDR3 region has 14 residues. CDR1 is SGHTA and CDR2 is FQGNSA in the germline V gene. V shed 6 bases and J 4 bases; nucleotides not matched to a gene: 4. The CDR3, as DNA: TGTGCCAGCAGGGGGACAGGGAGGAATCAGCCCCAGCATTTT. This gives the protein CASRGTGRNQPQHF.

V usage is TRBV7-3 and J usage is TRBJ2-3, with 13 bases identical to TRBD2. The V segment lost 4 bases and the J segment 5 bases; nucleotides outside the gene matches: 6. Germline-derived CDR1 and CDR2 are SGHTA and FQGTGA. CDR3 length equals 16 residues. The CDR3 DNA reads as TGTGCCAGCAGCTCGTGGACTAGCGGGAGCGGAGATACGCAGTATTTT. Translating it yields CASSSWTSGSGDTQYF.

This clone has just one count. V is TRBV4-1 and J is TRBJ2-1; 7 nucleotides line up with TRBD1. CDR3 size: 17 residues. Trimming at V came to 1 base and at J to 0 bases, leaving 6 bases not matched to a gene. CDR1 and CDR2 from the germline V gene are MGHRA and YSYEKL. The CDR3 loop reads CASSQAPTGSSYNEQFF. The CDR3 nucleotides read TGCGCCAGCAGCCAAGCCCCGACAGGGAGCTCCTACAATGAGCAGTTCTTC.

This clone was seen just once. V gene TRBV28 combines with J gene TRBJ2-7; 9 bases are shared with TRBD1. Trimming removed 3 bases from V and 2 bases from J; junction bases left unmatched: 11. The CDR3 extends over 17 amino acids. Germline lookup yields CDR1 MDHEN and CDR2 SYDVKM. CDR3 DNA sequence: TGTGCCAGCAGTTTCCCTCCTGGGACAGGGAGACCCTACGAGCAGTACTTC. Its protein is CASSFPPGTGRPYEQYF. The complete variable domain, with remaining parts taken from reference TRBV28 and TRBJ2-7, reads DVKVTQSSRYLVKRTGEKVFLECVQDMDHENMFWYRQDPGLGLRLIYFSYDVKMKEKGDIPEGYSVSREKKERFSLILESASTNQTSMYLCASSFPPGTGRPYEQYFGPGTRLTVT.

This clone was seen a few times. CDR3 coding DNA: TGTGCCAGCAGCTTAGCTAGCGGGGGATACAATGAGCAGTTCTTC. Its protein is CASSLASGGYNEQFF. The V and J genes are TRBV7-2 and TRBJ2-1; 9 bases are a match to TRBD2. The CDR3 has 15 amino acids. Trimming removed 0 bases from V and 4 bases from J; junction bases left unmatched: 1. Germline-derived CDR1 and CDR2 are SGHTA and FQGNSA.

The CDR3 sequence: CASSFEPGTVLTDTQYF. The CDR3 DNA sequence: TGTGCCAGCAGTTTCGAACCCGGGACAGTTCTCACAGATACGCAGTATTTT. V gene TRBV28 combines with J gene TRBJ2-3; TRBD1 aligns across 7 bases. Germline V gene data show CDR1 as MDHEN and CDR2 as SYDVKM. The CDR3 contains 17 residues. Trimming removed 3 bases from V and 2 bases from J; junction bases left unmatched: 11.

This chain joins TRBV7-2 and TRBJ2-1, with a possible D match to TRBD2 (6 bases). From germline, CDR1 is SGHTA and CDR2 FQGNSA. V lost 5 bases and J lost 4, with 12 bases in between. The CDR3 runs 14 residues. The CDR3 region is CASSRDGGYNEQFF. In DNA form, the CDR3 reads TGTGCCAGCAGCCGGGACGGGGGATACAATGAGCAGTTCTTC.

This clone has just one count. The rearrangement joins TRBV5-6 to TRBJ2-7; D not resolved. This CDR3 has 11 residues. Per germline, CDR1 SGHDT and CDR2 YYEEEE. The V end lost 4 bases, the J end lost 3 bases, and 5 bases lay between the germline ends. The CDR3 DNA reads TGTGCCAGCAGCCAGTACTACGAGCAGTACTTC. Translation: CASSQYYEQYF.

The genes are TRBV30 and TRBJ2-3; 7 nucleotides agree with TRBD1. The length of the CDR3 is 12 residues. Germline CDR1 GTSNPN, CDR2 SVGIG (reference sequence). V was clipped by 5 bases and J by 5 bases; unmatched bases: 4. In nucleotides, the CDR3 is TGTGCCTGGGGCCAGGGGGTAGATACGCAGTATTTT. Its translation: CAWGQGVDTQYF.

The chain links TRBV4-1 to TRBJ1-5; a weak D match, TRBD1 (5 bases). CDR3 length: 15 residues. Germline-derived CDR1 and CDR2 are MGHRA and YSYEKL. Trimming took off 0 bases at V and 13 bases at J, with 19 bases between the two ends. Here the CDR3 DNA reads TGCGCCAGCAGCCAAGATTTTGGGCAGGGCTATATTCAGCATTTT. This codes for CASSQDFGQGYIQHF.

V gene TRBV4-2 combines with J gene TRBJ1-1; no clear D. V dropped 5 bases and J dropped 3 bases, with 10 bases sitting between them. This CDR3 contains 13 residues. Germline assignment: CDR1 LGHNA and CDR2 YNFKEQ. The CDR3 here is CASSLDAYTEAFF. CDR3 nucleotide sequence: TGTGCCAGCAGCTTGGACGCCTACACTGAAGCTTTCTTT.

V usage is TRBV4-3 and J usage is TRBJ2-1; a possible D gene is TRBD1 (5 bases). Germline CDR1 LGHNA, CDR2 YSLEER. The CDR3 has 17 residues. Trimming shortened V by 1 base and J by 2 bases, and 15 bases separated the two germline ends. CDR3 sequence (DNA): TGCGCCAGCAGCCAAGGGTCGCAACAGGTGGCCTACAATGAGCAGTTCTTC. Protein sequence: CASSQGSQQVAYNEQFF.

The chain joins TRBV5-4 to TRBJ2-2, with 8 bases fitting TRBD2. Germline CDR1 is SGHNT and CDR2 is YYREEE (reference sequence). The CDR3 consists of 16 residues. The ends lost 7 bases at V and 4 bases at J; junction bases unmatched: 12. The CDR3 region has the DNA TGTGCCAGCGCCCTGAGTAGCGGGACTAGCACCGGGGAGCTGTTTTTT. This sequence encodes CASALSSGTSTGELFF.

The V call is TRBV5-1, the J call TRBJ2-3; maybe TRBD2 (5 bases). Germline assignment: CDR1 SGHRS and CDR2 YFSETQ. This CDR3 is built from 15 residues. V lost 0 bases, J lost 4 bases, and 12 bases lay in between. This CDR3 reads CASSLVGGLPDTQYF. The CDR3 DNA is TGCGCCAGCAGCTTGGTCGGCGGGCTCCCAGATACGCAGTATTTT.

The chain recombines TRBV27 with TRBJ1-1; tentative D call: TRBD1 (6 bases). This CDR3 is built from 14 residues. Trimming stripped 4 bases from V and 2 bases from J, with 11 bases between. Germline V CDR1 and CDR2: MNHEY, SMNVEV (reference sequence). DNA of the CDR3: TGTGCCAGCAGTTCAGGGGCCCTCAACACTGAAGCTTTCTTT. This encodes CASSSGALNTEAFF.

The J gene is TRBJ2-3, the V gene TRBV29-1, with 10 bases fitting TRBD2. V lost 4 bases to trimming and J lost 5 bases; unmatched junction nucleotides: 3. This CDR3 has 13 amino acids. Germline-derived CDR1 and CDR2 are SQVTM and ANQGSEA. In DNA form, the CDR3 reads TGCAGCGTTGTCTCTAGCGGGAGAGATACGCAGTATTTT. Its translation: CSVVSSGRDTQYF.

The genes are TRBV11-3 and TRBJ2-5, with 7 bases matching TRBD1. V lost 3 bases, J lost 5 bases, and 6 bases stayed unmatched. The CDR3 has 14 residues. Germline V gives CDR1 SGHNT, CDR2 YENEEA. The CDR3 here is CASSFNRGMETQYF. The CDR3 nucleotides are TGTGCCAGCAGCTTTAACAGGGGAATGGAGACCCAGTACTTC.

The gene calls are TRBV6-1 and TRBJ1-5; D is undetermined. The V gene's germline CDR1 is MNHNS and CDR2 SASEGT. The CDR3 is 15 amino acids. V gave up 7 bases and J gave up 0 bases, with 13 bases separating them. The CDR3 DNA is TGTGCCAGCACCGGGTGGGGAAATAGCAATCAGCCCCAGCATTTT. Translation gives CASTGWGNSNQPQHF.

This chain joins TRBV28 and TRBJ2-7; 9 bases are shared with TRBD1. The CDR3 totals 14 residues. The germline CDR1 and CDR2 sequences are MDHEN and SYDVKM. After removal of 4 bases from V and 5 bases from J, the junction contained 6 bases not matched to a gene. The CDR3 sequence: CASSSRDRDHEQYF. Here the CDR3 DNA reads TGTGCCAGCAGTTCCCGGGACAGGGACCACGAGCAGTACTTC.

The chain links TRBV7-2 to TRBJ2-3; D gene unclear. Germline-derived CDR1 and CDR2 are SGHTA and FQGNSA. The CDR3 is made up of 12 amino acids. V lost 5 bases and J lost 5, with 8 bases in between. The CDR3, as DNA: TGTGCCAGCAGCCCGCGAGGAGATACGCAGTATTTT. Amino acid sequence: CASSPRGDTQYF.